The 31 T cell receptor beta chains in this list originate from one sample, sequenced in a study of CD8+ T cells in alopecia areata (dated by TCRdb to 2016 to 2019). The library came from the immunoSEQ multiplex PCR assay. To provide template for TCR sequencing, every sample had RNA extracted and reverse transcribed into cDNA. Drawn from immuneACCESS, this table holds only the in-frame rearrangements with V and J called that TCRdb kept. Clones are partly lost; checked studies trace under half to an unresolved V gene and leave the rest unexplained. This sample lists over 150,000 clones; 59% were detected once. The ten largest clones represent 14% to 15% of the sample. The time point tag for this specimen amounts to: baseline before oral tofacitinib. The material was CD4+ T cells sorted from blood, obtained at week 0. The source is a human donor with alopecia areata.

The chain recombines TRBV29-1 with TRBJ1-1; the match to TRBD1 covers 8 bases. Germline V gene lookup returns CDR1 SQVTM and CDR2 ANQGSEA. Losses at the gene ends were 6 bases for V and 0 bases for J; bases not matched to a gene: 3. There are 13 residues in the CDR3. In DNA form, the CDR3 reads TGCAGCGTCTCGGGACAGGTGAACACTGAAGCTTTCTTT. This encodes CSVSGQVNTEAFF.

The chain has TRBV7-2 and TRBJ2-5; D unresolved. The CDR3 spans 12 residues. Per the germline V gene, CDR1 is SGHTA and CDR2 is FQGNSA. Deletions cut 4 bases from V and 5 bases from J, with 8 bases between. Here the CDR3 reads CASSSLRETQYF. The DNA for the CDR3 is TGTGCCAGCAGCTCCCTGAGGGAGACCCAGTACTTC. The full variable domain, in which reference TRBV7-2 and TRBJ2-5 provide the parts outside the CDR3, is GAGVSQSPSNKVTEKGKDVELRCDPISGHTALYWYRQSLGQGLEFLIYFQGNSAPDKSGLPSDRFSAERTGGSVSTLTIQRTQQEDSAVYLCASSSLRETQYFGPGTRLLVL.

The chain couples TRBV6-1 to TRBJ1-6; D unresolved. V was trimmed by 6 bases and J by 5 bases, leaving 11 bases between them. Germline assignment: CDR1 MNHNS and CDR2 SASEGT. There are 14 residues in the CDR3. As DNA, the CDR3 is TGTGCCAGCAGCCTCAGTGGGGATAATTCACCCCTCCACTTT. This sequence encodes CASSLSGDNSPLHF.

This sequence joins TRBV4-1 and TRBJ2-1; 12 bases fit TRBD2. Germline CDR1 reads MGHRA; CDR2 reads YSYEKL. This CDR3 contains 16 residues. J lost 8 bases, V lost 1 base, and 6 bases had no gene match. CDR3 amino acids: CASSQVPSGGAYEQFF. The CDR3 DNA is TGCGCCAGCAGCCAAGTTCCTAGCGGGGGGGCCTATGAGCAGTTCTTC.

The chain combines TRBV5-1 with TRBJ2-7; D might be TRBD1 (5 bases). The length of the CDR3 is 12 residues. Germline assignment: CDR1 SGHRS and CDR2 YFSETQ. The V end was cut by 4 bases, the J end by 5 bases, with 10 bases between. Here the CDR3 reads CASSQGHNEQYF. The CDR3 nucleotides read TGCGCCAGCAGCCAAGGACACAACGAGCAGTACTTC.

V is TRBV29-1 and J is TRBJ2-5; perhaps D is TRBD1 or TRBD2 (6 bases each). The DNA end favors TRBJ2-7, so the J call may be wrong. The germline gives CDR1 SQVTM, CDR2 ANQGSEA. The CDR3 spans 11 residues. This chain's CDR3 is CSGTAGYEQYF. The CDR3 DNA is TGCAGCGGGACAGCGGGCTACGAGCAGTACTTC.

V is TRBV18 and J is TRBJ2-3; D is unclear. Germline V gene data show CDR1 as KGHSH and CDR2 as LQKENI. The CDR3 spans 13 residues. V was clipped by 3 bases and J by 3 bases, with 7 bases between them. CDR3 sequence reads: CASSPTATDTQYF. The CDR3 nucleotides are TGTGCCAGCTCACCTACAGCAACAGATACGCAGTATTTT.

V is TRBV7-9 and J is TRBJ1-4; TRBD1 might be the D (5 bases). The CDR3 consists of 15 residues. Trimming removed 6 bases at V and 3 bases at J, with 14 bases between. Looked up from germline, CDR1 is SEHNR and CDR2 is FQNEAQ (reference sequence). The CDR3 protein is CASRPSTASNEKLFF. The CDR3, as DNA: TGTGCCAGCAGACCATCGACAGCCTCTAATGAAAAACTGTTTTTT.

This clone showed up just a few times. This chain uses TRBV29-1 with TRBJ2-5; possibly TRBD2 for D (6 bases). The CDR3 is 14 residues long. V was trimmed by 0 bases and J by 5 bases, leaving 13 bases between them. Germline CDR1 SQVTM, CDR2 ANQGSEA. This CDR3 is CSVEDLWGRETQYF. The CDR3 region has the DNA TGCAGCGTTGAAGATTTATGGGGGAGGGAGACCCAGTACTTC.

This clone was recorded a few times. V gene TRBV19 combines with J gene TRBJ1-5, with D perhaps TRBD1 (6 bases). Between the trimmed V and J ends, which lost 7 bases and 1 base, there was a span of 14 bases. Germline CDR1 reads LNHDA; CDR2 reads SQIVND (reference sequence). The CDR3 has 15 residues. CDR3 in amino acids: CASNIRGISNQPQHF. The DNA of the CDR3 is TGTGCCAGTAACATAAGGGGGATAAGCAATCAGCCCCAGCATTTT.

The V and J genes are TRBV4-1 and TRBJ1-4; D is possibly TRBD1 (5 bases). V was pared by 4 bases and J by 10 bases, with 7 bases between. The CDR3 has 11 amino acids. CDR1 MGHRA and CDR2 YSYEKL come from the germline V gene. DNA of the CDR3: TGCGCCAGCAGCCTGGGGGGAAAACTGTTTTTT. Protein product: CASSLGGKLFF.

CDR3 region: CASIEVSGYTF. In DNA, the CDR3 is TGTGCCTCGATTGAGGTGTCTGGCTACACCTTC. V and J are TRBV30 and TRBJ1-2; no clear D. Germline V lookup: CDR1 GTSNPN, CDR2 SVGIG (reference sequence). V lost 7 bases and J 7 bases, leaving 13 bases between the germline ends. The CDR3 extends over 11 amino acids.

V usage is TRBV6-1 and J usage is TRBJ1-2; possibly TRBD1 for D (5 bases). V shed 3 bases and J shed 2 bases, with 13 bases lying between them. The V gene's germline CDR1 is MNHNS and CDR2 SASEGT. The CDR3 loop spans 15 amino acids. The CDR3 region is CASSDLGTANYGYTF. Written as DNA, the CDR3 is TGTGCCAGCAGTGACCTTGGGACGGCCAACTATGGCTACACCTTC.

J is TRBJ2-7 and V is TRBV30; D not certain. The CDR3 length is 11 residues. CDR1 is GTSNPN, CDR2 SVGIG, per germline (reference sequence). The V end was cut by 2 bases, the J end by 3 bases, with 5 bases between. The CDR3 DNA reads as TGTGCCTGGAGTTTAAGCTACGAGCAGTACTTC. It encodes CAWSLSYEQYF.

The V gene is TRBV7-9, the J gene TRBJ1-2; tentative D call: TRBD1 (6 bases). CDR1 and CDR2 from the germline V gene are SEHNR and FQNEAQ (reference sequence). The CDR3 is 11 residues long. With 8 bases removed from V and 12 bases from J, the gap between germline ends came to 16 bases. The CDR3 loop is CASWAGGLHTF. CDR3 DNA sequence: TGTGCCAGCTGGGCTGGGGGGCTCCACACCTTC.

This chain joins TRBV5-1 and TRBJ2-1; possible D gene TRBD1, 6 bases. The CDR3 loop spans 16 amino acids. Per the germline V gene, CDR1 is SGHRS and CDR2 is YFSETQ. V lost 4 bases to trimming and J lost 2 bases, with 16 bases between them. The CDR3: CASSVQGIGAYNEQFF. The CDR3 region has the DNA TGCGCCAGCAGCGTCCAGGGGATTGGGGCCTACAATGAGCAGTTCTTC.

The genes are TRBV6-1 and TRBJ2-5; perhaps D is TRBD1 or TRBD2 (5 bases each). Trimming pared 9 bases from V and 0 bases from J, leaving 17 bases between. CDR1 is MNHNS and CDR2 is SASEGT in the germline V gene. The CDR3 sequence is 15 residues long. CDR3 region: CASRKLSGHQETQYF. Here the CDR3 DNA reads TGTGCCAGTAGGAAATTATCGGGACACCAAGAGACCCAGTACTTC.

As DNA, the CDR3 is TGTGCCAGCAGCTCCGACCTCTGGCGGGGGGGAACAGATACGCAGTATTTT. It yields the protein CASSSDLWRGGTDTQYF. The rearrangement links TRBV7-9 to TRBJ2-3, with 9 bases that match TRBD2. With 4 bases clipped from V and 3 bases from J, the junction kept 11 bases outside the gene matches. This CDR3 has 17 residues. Germline loops: CDR1 SEHNR, CDR2 FQNEAQ (reference sequence). The whole variable domain, filled in from reference TRBV7-9 and TRBJ2-3, reads DTGVSQNPRHKITKRGQNVTFRCDPISEHNRLYWYRQTLGQGPEFLTYFQNEAQLEKSRLLSDRFSAERPKGSFSTLEIQRTEQGDSAMYLCASSSDLWRGGTDTQYFGPGTRLTVL.

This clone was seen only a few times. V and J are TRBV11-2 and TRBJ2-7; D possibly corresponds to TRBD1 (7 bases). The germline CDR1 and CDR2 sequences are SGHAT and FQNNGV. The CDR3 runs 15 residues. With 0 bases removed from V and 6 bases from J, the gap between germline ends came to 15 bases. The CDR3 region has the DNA TGTGCCAGCAGCTTAGATCCAGGGGGGTTTACCGAGCAGTACTTC. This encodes CASSLDPGGFTEQYF.

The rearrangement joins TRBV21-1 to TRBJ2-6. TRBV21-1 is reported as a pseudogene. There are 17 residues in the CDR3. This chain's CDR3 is CASSKRDGNPGANVLTF. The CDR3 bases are TGTGCCAGCAGCAAAAGGGACGGGAACCCTGGGGCCAACGTCCTGACTTTC.

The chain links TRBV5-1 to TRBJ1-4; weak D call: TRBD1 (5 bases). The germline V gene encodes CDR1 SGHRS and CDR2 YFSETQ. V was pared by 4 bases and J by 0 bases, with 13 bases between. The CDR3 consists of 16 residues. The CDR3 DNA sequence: TGCGCCAGCAGCGTCACAGGAGGGGCAACTAATGAAAAACTGTTTTTT. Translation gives CASSVTGGATNEKLFF.

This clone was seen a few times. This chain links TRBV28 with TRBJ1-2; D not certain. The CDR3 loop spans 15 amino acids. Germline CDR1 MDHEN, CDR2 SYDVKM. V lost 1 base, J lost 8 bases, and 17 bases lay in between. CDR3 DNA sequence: TGTGCCAGCAGTTTATCCTCGGACCCGGTGGCCGGCTACACCTTC. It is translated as CASSLSSDPVAGYTF.

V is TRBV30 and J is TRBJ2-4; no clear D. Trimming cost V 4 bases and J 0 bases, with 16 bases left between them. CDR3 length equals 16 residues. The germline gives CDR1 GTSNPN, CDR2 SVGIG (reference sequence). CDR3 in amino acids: CAWTLKPTLAKNIQYF. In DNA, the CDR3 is TGTGCCTGGACTTTAAAGCCGACCCTAGCCAAAAACATTCAGTACTTC.

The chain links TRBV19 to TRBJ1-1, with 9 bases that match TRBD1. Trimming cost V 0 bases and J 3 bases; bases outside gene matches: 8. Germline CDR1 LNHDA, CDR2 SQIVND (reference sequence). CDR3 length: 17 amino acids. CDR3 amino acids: CASSIDPGQGSYTEAFF. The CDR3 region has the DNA TGTGCCAGTAGTATAGATCCCGGACAGGGGTCGTACACTGAAGCTTTCTTT.

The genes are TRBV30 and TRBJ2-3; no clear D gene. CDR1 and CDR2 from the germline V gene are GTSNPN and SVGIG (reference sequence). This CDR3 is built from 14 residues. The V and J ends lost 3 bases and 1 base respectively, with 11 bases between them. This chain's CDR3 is CAWSLRTGTDTQYF. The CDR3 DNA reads TGTGCCTGGAGCCTACGTACAGGCACAGATACGCAGTATTTT.

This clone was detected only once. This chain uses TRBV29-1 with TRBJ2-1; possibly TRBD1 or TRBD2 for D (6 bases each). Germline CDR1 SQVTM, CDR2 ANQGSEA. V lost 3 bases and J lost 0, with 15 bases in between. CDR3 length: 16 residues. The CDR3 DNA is TGCAGCGTTGAGACTCCGGGGGCTCGCTCCTACAATGAGCAGTTCTTC. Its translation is CSVETPGARSYNEQFF.

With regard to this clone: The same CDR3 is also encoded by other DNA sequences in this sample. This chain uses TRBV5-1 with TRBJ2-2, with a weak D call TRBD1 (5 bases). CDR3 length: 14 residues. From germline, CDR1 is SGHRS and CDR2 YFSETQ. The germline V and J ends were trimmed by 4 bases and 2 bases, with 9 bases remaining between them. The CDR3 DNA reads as TGCGCCAGCAGCCTGGACACTAACACCGGGGAGCTGTTTTTT. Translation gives CASSLDTNTGELFF.

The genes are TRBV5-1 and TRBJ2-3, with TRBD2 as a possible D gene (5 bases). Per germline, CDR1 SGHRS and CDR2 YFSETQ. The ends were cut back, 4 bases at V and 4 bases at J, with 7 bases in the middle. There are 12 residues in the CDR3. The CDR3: CASSMEADTQYF. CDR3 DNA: TGCGCCAGCAGCATGGAGGCAGATACGCAGTATTTT. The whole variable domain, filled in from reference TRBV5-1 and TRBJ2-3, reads KAGVTQTPRYLIKTRGQQVTLSCSPISGHRSVSWYQQTPGQGLQFLFEYFSETQRNKGNFPGRFSGRQFSNSRSEMNVSTLELGDSALYLCASSMEADTQYFGPGTRLTVL.

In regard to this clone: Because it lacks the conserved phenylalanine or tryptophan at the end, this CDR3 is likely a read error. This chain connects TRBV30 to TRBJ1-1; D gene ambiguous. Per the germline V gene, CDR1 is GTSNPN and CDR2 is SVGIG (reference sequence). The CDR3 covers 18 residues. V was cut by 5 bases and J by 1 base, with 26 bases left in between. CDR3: CAWDAIKADWSGNTEAFS. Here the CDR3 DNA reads TGTGCCTGGGACGCCATCAAGGCAGACTGGAGTGGGAACACTGAAGCTTTCTCT.

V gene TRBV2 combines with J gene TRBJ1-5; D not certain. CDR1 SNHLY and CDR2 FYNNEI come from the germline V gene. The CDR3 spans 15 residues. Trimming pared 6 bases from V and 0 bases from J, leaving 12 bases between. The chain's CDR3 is CASRPGANSNQPQHF. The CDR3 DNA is TGTGCCAGCAGGCCGGGAGCGAATAGCAATCAGCCCCAGCATTTT.

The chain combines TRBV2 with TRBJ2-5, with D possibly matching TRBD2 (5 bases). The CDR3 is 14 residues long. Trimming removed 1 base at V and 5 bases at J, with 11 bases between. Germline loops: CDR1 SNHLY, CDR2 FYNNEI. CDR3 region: CASSEVRALETQYF. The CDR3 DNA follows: TGTGCCAGCAGTGAAGTGAGGGCTCTTGAGACCCAGTACTTC. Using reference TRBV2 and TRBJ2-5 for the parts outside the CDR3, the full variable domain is EPEVTQTPSHQVTQMGQEVILRCVPISNHLYFYWYRQILGQKVEFLVSFYNNEISEKSEIFDDQFSVERPDGSNFTLKIRSTKLEDSAMYFCASSEVRALETQYFGPGTRLLVL.